The T cell receptor beta chain described here comes from a study of molecular identifiers for immune sequencing clone quantification. Study results and caveats: Among effectors, clones above 20 RNA copies held over 98% of molecules; among naive cells, under 1%. With a barcode shared among identical TCR molecules, highly expanded clone sizes could be underestimated.

Only a few counts were recorded for this clonotype. The target antigen is unknown. Listed TCR primers, together with previously described methods, were used for the bulk TCR libraries. Using its own MiXCR run on the PCR reads, TCRdb lists one record per CDR3 protein. The sample lists around 460,000 distinct CDR3 sequences, roughly 23% occurring once. A CD8+CD4-CCR7+CD45RA+ gate was used to sort naive CD8 T cells. CDR1 MNHEY and CDR2 SVGAGI come from the germline V gene. The V end was cut by 6 bases, the J end by 2 bases, with 17 bases between. This CDR3 is 15 amino acids long. Sequenced: naive CD8+ T cells from blood, with Jurkat cell RNA spiked in. Subset described: FACS-sorted CD8+CD4-CCR7+CD45RA+ naive T cells. This chain joins TRBV6-5 and TRBJ2-7; tentatively, D is TRBD1 (6 bases). This TCR derives from a human donor in good health. Some libraries in this study had Jurkat cell RNA spiked in. Here the CDR3 reads CASRNSPDSTYEQYF. The CDR3 region has the DNA TGTGCCAGCAGGAATTCACCGGACAGCACCTACGAGCAGTACTTC.